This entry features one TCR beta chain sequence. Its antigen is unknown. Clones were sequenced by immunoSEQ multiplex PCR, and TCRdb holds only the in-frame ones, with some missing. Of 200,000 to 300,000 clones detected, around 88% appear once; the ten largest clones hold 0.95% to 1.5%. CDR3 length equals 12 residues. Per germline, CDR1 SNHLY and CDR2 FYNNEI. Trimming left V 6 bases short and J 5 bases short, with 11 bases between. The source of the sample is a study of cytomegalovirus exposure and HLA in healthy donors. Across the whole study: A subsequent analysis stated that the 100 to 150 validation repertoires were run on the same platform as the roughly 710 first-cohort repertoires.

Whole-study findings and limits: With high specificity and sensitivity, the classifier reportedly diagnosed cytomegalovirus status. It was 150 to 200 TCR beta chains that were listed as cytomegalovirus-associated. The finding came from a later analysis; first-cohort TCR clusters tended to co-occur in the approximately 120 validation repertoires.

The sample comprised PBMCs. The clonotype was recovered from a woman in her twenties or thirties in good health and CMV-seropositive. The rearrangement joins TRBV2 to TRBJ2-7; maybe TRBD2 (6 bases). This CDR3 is CASREGSNEQYF. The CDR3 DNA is TGTGCCAGCAGGGAGGGTTCCAACGAGCAGTACTTC.